This T cell receptor beta chain is from a study of synovial regulatory T cells in juvenile arthritis (dated by TCRdb to the mid-2010s). Looking at the study overall: Among sequenced patients, a few were therapy-naive, one received methotrexate plus infliximab, 6 or 7 received methotrexate, and one had no treatment information. The TCR repertoire comparisons covered Treg and Teff subsets from about a dozen JIA patients with active disease. Using matched patient samples, the researchers compared TCRbeta CDR3 repertoires across three groups: blood iaTreg cells, other blood Treg cells and synovial fluid Treg cells. Effector T cell subsets were also sequenced in the study cohort for comparisons, but only blood and synovial fluid Treg cells are covered by the Treg dataset alone. What the research found in general, with its limitations: Synovial Treg cells shared more CDR3 sequences with iaTreg cells than with other blood Treg cells; Chao-Jaccard similarity confirmed closer relation. Lower TCR diversity was observed in blood iaTreg cells than in other blood Treg cells, consistent with antigen-driven expansion. Across patients, iaTreg TCR repertoires were largely private, and these iaTreg repertoires partially overlapped with synovial Teff and blood CPL repertoires.

The CDR3 contains 16 residues, cysteine and phenylalanine counted. No DNA sequence was recorded. CDR1 and CDR2, looked up from the germline V gene, are SGDLS and YYNGEE. The receptor library was made with the immunoSEQ multiplex PCR assay. TCRbeta CDR3 sequencing was carried out by Adaptive Biotechnologies. Per the source publication's procedure: Repertoire similarity used the Chao-modified Jaccard index and median clonotype overlap from 200 random subsamples at equal sample size. Similarity analyses used either productive nucleotide sequences or in silico-translated amino acid sequences. Repertoires were compared using hierarchical clustering with single linkage and t-SNE, both based on Chao-modified Jaccard distances. After normalising for sample size, the researchers measured repertoire diversity with the Renyi index across a range of alpha values. This immuneACCESS table, as held by TCRdb, lists in-frame sequences with V and J called but not all clones. Of the missing ones, under half trace to an unresolved V gene in checked studies; the others have no known cause. The V and J calls and the clone size are those of that table, but D and trimming were determined from the DNA. The sample has approximately 6,400 clones on record. The ten biggest clones cover 0.6% to 0.7% of the sample.

TCR repertoire donors were some 11 juvenile idiopathic arthritis patients with active disease who had not reached inactive disease, 3 polyarticular and 8 oligoarticular. The median age of the TCR-sequenced patients was about 10 years (range roughly 2.2-25), and their median disease duration was around seven years (range 0.2-19.1). The samples used for TCR repertoire analysis were collected at two centres in Italy. Peripheral blood mononuclear cells were isolated by Histopaque-1077 density gradient and cryopreserved in around 90% FCS with about 10% DMSO. Points on this clone: The antigen it binds to is not known.

The sample comprised Treg cells from blood. The sample's cell subset or site label is to be understood as: remaining (HLA-DR-negative) circulating blood Treg cells. The rearranged chain carries TRBV9 and TRBJ2-7; the TCRdb D gene call, TRBD1, has no DNA to confirm it. This sequence originates from a donor aged 2-35 years with juvenile idiopathic arthritis. The CDR3 region reads CASSVGGGQGAGEQYF. The CDR3, completed at both ends by the reference TRBV9 and TRBJ2-7 genes, gives the full variable domain DSGVTQTPKHLITATGQRVTLRCSPRSGDLSVYWYQQSLDQGLQFLIQYYNGEERAKGNILERFSAQQFPDLHSELNLSSLELGDSALYFCASSVGGGQGAGEQYFGPGTRLTVT.